This T cell receptor (beta chain) originates from a study of cytomegalovirus exposure and HLA in healthy donors. Sequencing used immunoSEQ multiplex PCR; TCRdb keeps in-frame clones, though not all of them. Among 250,000 to 400,000 clones listed, 88% were seen once. Study findings and constraints: Later, an analysis found that TCR clusters from the first cohort tended to co-occur in the roughly 120 validation repertoires. In vitro checks showed that a few CMV-associated chains really do target CMV antigens.

In the case of this clone: Its antigen is not known.

CDR1 and CDR2 (germline): SGHAT, FQNNGV. There are 18 residues in the CDR3. Unmatched junction bases numbered 12, after V lost 1 base and J lost 8 bases. This chain links TRBV11-2 with TRBJ1-6; 9 nucleotides agree with TRBD1. This clonotype was sampled from a man aged 25-40 years in good health and CMV-seronegative. The source material was PBMCs. CDR3 in amino acids: CASSLAMPGQGVDSPLHF. The CDR3 bases are TGTGCCAGCAGCTTAGCTATGCCGGGACAGGGAGTTGATTCACCCCTCCACTTT.